This is a list of T cell receptor beta chains from one sample in a study of shared clonotypes between healthy human individuals. Clones were read by immunoSEQ multiplex PCR, and TCRdb kept only the in-frame ones, dropping some. The sample holds about 960,000 clones, about three quarters seen once. The sequencing input was memory CD4+ T cells sorted from blood. Receptor source: a man aged 18 to 29 in good health. CDR3s include the opening cysteine and the closing phenylalanine or tryptophan. A D gene is named only where the DNA matches it firmly. Clone size is given for some rows only: seen once, a few or many times, or a class if the clone is expanded.

size	V	J	D	CDR3	DNA
-	TRBV5-5	TRBJ2-7	TRBD2	CASSLGTSTYEQYF	TGTGCCAGCAGCTTAGGGACTAGTACCTACGAGCAGTACTTC
once	TRBV10-3	TRBJ1-1	TRBD1	CAISESPTGSGTEAFF	TGTGCCATCAGTGAGTCCCCGACAGGGTCGGGCACTGAAGCTTTCTTT
-	TRBV6-6	TRBJ2-3	-	CASSYSVGSSTDTQYF	TGTGCCAGCAGTTATAGTGTAGGGTCTAGCACAGATACGCAGTATTTT
once	TRBV5-4	TRBJ1-1	TRBD1	CASSPQGANTEAFF	TGTGCCAGCAGCCCCCAGGGGGCGAACACTGAAGCTTTCTTT
-	TRBV18	TRBJ2-7	-	CASSPSGRSEHEQYF	TGTGCCAGCTCCCCATCGGGCAGGTCGGAACACGAGCAGTACTTC
-	TRBV6-6	TRBJ1-2	-	CASSYSGGGYGYTF	TGTGCCAGCAGTTACTCCGGCGGGGGCTATGGCTACACCTTC
-	TRBV5-1	TRBJ2-2	TRBD1	CASSLGQGAITGELFF	TGCGCCAGCAGCCTGGGACAGGGGGCCATCACCGGGGAGCTGTTTTTT
-	TRBV29-1	TRBJ1-5	-	CSVEGDSNQPQHF	TGCAGCGTTGAAGGGGATAGCAATCAGCCCCAGCATTTT
-	TRBV10-1	TRBJ2-3	-	CASSGAITDTQYF	TGCGCCAGCAGTGGCGCCATCACAGATACGCAGTATTTT
-	TRBV29-1	TRBJ2-3	-	CSVVPSGLSDTQYF	TGCAGCGTTGTCCCCTCCGGGCTCTCCGATACGCAGTATTTT
-	TRBV11-2	TRBJ1-1	TRBD1	CASSSGTWDRNTEAFF	TGTGCCAGCAGCTCCGGAACCTGGGACAGGAACACTGAAGCTTTCTTT
-	TRBV6-5	TRBJ2-4	-	CASSYPGTNIQYF	TGTGCCAGCAGTTACCCAGGGACTAACATTCAGTACTTC
-	TRBV27	TRBJ2-3	-	CASTPRWTDTQYF	TGTGCCAGCACCCCAAGGTGGACAGATACGCAGTATTTT
-	TRBV7-2	TRBJ1-2	-	CASSLSGRGGYTF	TGTGCCAGCAGCTTATCAGGCAGGGGTGGCTACACCTTC
-	TRBV30	TRBJ1-5	TRBD1	CAWSAGQGRQPQHF	TGTGCCTGGAGTGCCGGACAGGGACGACAGCCCCAGCATTTT
-	TRBV9	TRBJ1-1	-	CASSARDGPLNTEAFF	TGTGCCAGCAGCGCCCGGGACGGCCCCCTTAACACTGAAGCTTTCTTT
-	TRBV7-9	TRBJ1-4	-	CASSPGAGATEKLFF	TGTGCCAGCAGCCCGGGGGCAGGAGCGACTGAAAAACTGTTTTTT
-	TRBV4-3	TRBJ2-5	-	CASSQDLVETQYF	TGCGCCAGCAGCCAAGACCTGGTGGAGACCCAGTACTTC
-	TRBV29-1	TRBJ2-5	TRBD2	CSVIAGGWETQYF	TGCAGCGTCATAGCGGGGGGCTGGGAGACCCAGTACTTC
-	TRBV19	TRBJ1-6	-	CASSGQENSPLHF	TGTGCCAGTAGTGGACAAGAAAATTCACCCCTCCACTTT
few	TRBV10-3	TRBJ2-3	-	CAISIADTQYF	TGTGCCATCAGTATAGCAGATACGCAGTATTTT
-	TRBV27	TRBJ2-7	TRBD2	CASSLLADNYEQYF	TGTGCCAGCAGTTTACTAGCGGATAACTACGAGCAGTACTTC
-	TRBV6-1	TRBJ1-2	TRBD1	CASSELRGRDYGYTF	TGTGCCAGTTCCGAGCTTAGGGGGCGAGACTATGGCTACACCTTC
-	TRBV28	TRBJ2-7	-	CASSFQGRSRYEQYF	TGTGCCAGCAGTTTTCAGGGACGAAGCCGCTACGAGCAGTACTTC
-	TRBV7-8	TRBJ2-1	-	CASSLAKTREQFF	TGTGCCAGCAGCTTAGCGAAGACTAGGGAGCAGTTCTTC
few	TRBV21-1	TRBJ2-5	-	CASSILGQGRETQYF	TGTGCCAGCAGCATATTAGGACAGGGTCGGGAGACCCAGTACTTC
-	TRBV25-1	TRBJ2-5	-	CASSRQETQYF	TGTGCCAGCAGTCGCCAGGAGACCCAGTACTTC
-	TRBV7-8	TRBJ1-5	TRBD1	CASSLGQGNNQPQHF	TGTGCCAGCAGCCTTGGACAGGGGAACAATCAGCCCCAGCATTTT
-	TRBV4-3	TRBJ2-7	TRBD1	CASSQGSHPNPGTALTSYEQYF	TGCGCCAGCAGCCAAGGTTCTCATCCTAATCCAGGGACAGCGCTAACCTCCTACGAGCAGTACTTC
-	TRBV2	TRBJ1-1	TRBD1	CASTRQGDGTEAFF	TGTGCCAGCACTCGACAGGGAGATGGCACTGAAGCTTTCTTT
few	TRBV21-1	TRBJ2-5	-	CASSSAWVGTQYF	TGTGCCAGCAGCAGCGCTTGGGTAGGGACCCAGTACTTC
-	TRBV2	TRBJ2-3	-	CASSAELPGTDTQYF	TGTGCCAGCAGTGCCGAACTACCCGGCACAGATACGCAGTATTTT
-	TRBV10-3	TRBJ2-7	TRBD1	CAIRTGTGGDEQYF	TGTGCCATCAGGACCGGGACAGGGGGCGATGAGCAGTACTTC